This T cell receptor (beta chain) originates from a study of shared clonotypes between healthy human individuals (dated by TCRdb to 2019 to 2021). About the full investigation: The cohort comprised a couple of women and a few men aged 18 to 49 years. To increase sequencing depth and limit assay-specific biases, TCR repertoire library preparation and sequencing were carried out by different laboratories using diverse techniques. Blood TCR repertoires of about five healthy adults were deeply sequenced to estimate repertoire size and the extent of clonotype sharing between individuals. Leukapheresis yielded between about 0.9 and 9 billion PBMCs per donor.

Healthy HIV-negative adults with no recently reported acute infections or vaccinations were included as donors. Every donor was a Caucasian adult living in Nashville, Tennessee, USA. For unsorted samples, approximately 84 million PBMCs were counted, and genomic DNA was extracted using the QIAamp DNA Blood Mini kit. Blood was obtained by leukapheresis, after which PBMCs were separated by Ficoll-Histopaque density gradient centrifugation and cryopreserved in liquid nitrogen vapor phase. TCR CDR3 regions were amplified from genomic DNA by multiplex PCR using the deep immunoSEQ assay. Genomic DNA extracted from each cell subset was distributed evenly over all wells of several immunoSEQ 96-well plates, and each plate served as one replicate. For unsorted PBMC, around 290 ng of genomic DNA, equivalent to 25,000 to 35,000 T cell genomes, went into each replicate PCR. Unsorted PBMC genomic DNA was sequenced across ten immunoSEQ deep assay plates. Purified libraries were quantified with a Qubit 3.0 fluorometer, sized on a Bioanalyzer 2100, and re-quantified with the KAPA Library Quantification kit. Every immunoSEQ 96-well plate was sequenced on a dedicated single-read 150-cycle Illumina NextSeq 550 flow cell. In the original analysis: The immunoSEQ output contained only junctional sequences without quality scores, so filtering could not match that applied to full-length reads. Sequences were annotated with PyIR, a Python wrapper for IgBLAST v1.9, using IMGT germline references to assign V/J genes and CDR3. Reads were removed for weak V/J assignments (E-value above 1e-6), missing CDR3, stop codons, out-of-frame junctions, or ambiguous translated residues. V3J clonotypes were defined by identical inferred V gene, J gene, and CDR3 amino acid sequence. The percentage overlap between two repertoires was calculated by dividing the number of shared unique clonotypes by the size of the smaller repertoire. Richness of each repertoire was evaluated using RTK rarefaction, the Chao1 estimator, and Recon v2.1 estimates of unobserved clonotypes. TCRdb provides this immuneACCESS table in a form limited to in-frame rearrangements. Some clones are lacking; in checked studies, under half of them reflect an unresolved V gene, and why the rest are absent is not known. The V and J calls and the clone size are those of that table, but D and trimming were determined from the DNA. The sample data list fewer than 600,000 clones, and roughly four fifths of these were observed just once. The top ten clones comprise about 12% of the sample.

The paper as a whole reports these results and caveats: Because the study included only a small number of donors, the genetic and exposure-history diversity represented was limited. Sampling was limited to blood, and TCR repertoires in tissue likely differ from TCR repertoires in blood. Pairwise subsampling indicated that sequencing depth was expected to affect the degree of clonotype sharing among donors.

Unmatched junction bases come to 14, with V trimmed by 1 base and J by 0 bases. The CDR3 measures 20 amino acids from cysteine to phenylalanine. The read is trimmed to its CDR3 DNA, 60 bases read in frame from base 1. CDR1 and CDR2 are read off the germline V gene as SGHVS and FQNEAQ. About this clone: Its binding antigen is unknown. Per-base qualities were not stored, and no clone one base away is much larger.

The rearranged segments are TRBV7-8 and TRBJ1-5; 8 of the junction bases match TRBD1. Sequenced sample: PBMCs. The TCR sequence derives from a woman aged 40-49 years in good health. Some clones in this sample may be carry-over from other donors' samples. The DNA is as follows: TGTGCCAGCAGCTTAGGTTGGGGGACAGGATGGAAGTATAGCAATCAGCCCCAGCATTTT. Its protein reads: CASSLGWGTGWKYSNQPQHF.